The T cell receptor beta chain under discussion was sequenced for a study of cytomegalovirus exposure and HLA in healthy donors. Overall study: One earlier analysis, a look at 180 million or so T cells, found some 100 million unique TCR beta sequences.

With 60 Vbeta and 13 Jbeta primers, the PCR was carried out. Produced via immunoSEQ multiplex PCR; TCRdb's table is partial and in-frame only. The sample contains 200,000 or so clones, about three quarters of which appear only once. After removal of 6 bases from V and 3 bases from J, the junction contained 1 base not matched to a gene. Germline V CDR1 and CDR2: MNHNY, SVGAGI (reference sequence). The CDR3 length is 14 residues. Points on this clone: Its antigen is unknown.

Notes on the study in general: In a later analysis, DRB1 alleles had the most associated TCRs; HLA-C alleles the fewest. It was assumed in the presence/absence analyses that sequencing depth was roughly uniform across donors.

This receptor was identified in a man aged 18 to 29 in good health and CMV-seronegative. The chain is built from TRBV6-6 and TRBJ2-5; 13 positions agree with TRBD2. What was sequenced was PBMCs. CDR3 loop: CASRGLAGEETQYF. CDR3 bases: TGTGCCAGCAGAGGACTAGCGGGAGAAGAGACCCAGTACTTC.